Listed here is a single TCR beta chain. The antigen remains undetermined. As every portion of the isolated RNA was reverse transcribed, the sequencing read expressed TCRB transcripts. Measured with immunoSEQ multiplex PCR; TCRdb has only the in-frame clones, and not every one. In the table there are hundreds of thousands of clones, over 11% of which are singletons. These data belong to a study of beta chain features in type 1 diabetes. Study outcomes and limitations: There was a moderate but significant shortening of TCRB CDR3s in all four CD4+ subsets of Type 1 diabetes patients.

From germline, CDR1 is MNHNS and CDR2 SASEGT. The CDR3 has 12 residues. Trimming stripped 2 bases from V and 2 bases from J, with 4 bases between. The sequence was collected from a man aged 18 to 29 with type 1 diabetes. This chain connects TRBV6-1 to TRBJ2-7, with unresolved D. The specimen sequenced was naive CD4+ T cells from blood. CDR3 in amino acids: CASSEHTYEQYF. CDR3 coding DNA: TGTGCCAGCAGTGAACACACCTACGAGCAGTACTTC.